This T cell receptor (beta chain) emerged from a study of shared clonotypes between healthy human individuals. This clone was seen only a few times. Measured with immunoSEQ multiplex PCR; TCRdb has only the in-frame clones, and not every one. The data contain roughly 2,500,000 clones, 93% of them seen just once; the ten biggest clones take up 0.36%. Sequenced material: naive CD4+ T cells from PBMCs. Subset reported: CD45RA+ positively selected. The receptor's source is a man between 18 and 29 years old in good health. Some clones in this sample may be carry-over from other donors' samples.

The CDR3 reads CASSSPSRGNTEAFF. The DNA for the CDR3 is TGTGCCAGCAGTTCCCCGAGTAGGGGGAACACTGAAGCTTTCTTT. The chain is built from TRBV5-4 and TRBJ1-1, with D perhaps TRBD1 (5 bases). This CDR3 comprises 15 residues. V dropped 5 bases and J dropped 1 base, with 15 bases sitting between them. Per the germline V gene, CDR1 is SGHNT and CDR2 is YYREEE (reference sequence).